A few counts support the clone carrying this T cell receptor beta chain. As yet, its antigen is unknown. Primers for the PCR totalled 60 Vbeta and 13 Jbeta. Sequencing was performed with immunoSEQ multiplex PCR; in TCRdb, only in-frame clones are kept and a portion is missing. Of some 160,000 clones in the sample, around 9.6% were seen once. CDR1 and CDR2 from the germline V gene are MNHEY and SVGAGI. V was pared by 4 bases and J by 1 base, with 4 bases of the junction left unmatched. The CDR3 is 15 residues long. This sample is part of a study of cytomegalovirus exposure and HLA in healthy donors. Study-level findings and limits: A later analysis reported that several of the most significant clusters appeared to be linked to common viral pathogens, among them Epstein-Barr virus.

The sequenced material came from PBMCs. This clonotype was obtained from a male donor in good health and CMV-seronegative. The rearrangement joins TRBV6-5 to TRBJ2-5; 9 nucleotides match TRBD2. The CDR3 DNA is TGTGCCAGCAGTTCAGCGGGGGGCGGCCAAGAGACCCAGTACTTC. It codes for CASSSAGGGQETQYF.